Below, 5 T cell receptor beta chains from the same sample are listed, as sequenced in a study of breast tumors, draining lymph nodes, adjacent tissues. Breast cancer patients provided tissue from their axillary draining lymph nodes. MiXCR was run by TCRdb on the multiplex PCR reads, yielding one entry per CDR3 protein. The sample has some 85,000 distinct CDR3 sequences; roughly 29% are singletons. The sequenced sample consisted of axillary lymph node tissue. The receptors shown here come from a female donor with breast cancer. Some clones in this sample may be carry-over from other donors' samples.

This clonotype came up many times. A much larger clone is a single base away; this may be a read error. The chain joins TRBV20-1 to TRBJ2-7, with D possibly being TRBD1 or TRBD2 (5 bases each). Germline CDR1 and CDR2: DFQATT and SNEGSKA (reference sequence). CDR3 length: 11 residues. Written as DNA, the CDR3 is TGCAGTGCTAGTCGAGGGGACGAGCAGTCCTTC. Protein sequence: CSASRGDEQSF.

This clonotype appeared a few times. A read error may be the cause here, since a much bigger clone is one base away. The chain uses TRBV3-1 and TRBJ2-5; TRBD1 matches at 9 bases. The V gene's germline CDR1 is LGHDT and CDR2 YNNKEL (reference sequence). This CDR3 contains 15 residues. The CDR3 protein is CPSSYLTGGGETQYF. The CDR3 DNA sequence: TGTCCCAGCAGCTACCTGACAGGGGGTGGGGAGACCCAGTACTTC.

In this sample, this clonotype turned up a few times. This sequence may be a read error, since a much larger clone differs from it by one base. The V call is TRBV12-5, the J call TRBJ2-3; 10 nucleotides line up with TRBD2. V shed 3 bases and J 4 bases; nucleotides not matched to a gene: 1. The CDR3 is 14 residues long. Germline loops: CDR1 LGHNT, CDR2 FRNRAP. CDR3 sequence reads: CASGFGTSADTQYF. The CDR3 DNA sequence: TGTGCTAGTGGTTTCGGGACTAGCGCAGATACGCAGTATTTT.

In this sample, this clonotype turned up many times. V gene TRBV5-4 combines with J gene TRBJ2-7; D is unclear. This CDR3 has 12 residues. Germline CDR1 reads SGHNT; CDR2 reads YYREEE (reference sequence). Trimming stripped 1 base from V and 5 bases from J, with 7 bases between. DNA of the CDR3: TGTGCCAGCAGCTTGCCTAGGGACGAGCAGTACTTC. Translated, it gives CASSLPRDEQYF.

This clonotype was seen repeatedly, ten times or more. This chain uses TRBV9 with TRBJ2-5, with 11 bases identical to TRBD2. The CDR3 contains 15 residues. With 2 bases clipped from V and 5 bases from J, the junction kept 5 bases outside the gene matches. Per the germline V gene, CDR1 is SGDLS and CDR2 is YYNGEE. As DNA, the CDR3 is TGTGCCAGCAGCGTGACTAGCGGGGAAGGGGAGACCCAGTACTTC. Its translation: CASSVTSGEGETQYF. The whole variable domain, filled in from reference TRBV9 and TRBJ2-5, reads DSGVTQTPKHLITATGQRVTLRCSPRSGDLSVYWYQQSLDQGLQFLIQYYNGEERAKGNILERFSAQQFPDLHSELNLSSLELGDSALYFCASSVTSGEGETQYFGPGTRLLVL.